The rows below give T cell receptor beta chains drawn from one sample of a study of T cell repertoires in cytomegalovirus infection. TCRdb re-derived calls from the reads in MiXCR, one entry per CDR3 protein. Here the sample spans about a million distinct CDR3 sequences, around 30% being singletons. Their antigens remain unidentified. The sequencing here drew on cultured CD8+ T cells from PBMCs, taken from culture after CMV antigen stimulation. Receptors were obtained from a human donor in good health (CMV status not recorded). Some clones in this sample may be carry-over from other donors' samples. CDR3s include the opening cysteine and the closing phenylalanine or tryptophan. A D gene is named only where the DNA matches it firmly. Only part of the rows carry a size: once, few, many, or a class if the clone is expanded.

j_call: TRBJ2-7; v_call: TRBV19; d_call: -; clone_size: -; cdr3_length: 13; cdr3_aa: CASSIGRGSEQYF; cdr3_nt: TGTGCCAGTAGTATAGGAAGAGGCTCCGAGCAGTACTTC
j_call: TRBJ2-2; v_call: TRBV7-9; d_call: -; clone_size: -; cdr3_length: 14; cdr3_aa: CASTDSSITGELFF; cdr3_nt: TGTGCCAGCACGGACAGTAGTATCACCGGGGAGCTGTTTTTT
j_call: TRBJ1-1; v_call: TRBV29-1; d_call: TRBD1; clone_size: -; cdr3_length: 14; cdr3_aa: CSVPRTGDGTEAFF; cdr3_nt: TGCAGCGTACCAAGGACAGGGGATGGCACTGAAGCTTTCTTT
j_call: TRBJ1-2; v_call: TRBV12-3/TRBV12-4; d_call: -; clone_size: few; cdr3_length: 14; cdr3_aa: CASSRNRASYGYTF; cdr3_nt: TGTGCCAGCAGCCGAAACCGGGCGAGCTATGGCTACACCTTC
j_call: TRBJ2-2; v_call: TRBV4-1; d_call: -; clone_size: -; cdr3_length: 13; cdr3_aa: CASSQALPGELFF; cdr3_nt: TGCGCCAGCAGCCAAGCCCTTCCCGGGGAGCTGTTTTTT
j_call: TRBJ2-2; v_call: TRBV19; d_call: TRBD2; clone_size: -; cdr3_length: 17; cdr3_aa: CASSPREALLNTGELFF; cdr3_nt: TGTGCCAGTAGTCCCCGGGAGGCACTCTTGAACACCGGGGAGCTGTTTTTT
j_call: TRBJ2-7; v_call: TRBV5-3; d_call: -; clone_size: -; cdr3_length: 11; cdr3_aa: CASSFKTEQYF; cdr3_nt: TGTGCCAGCAGCTTTAAAACCGAGCAGTACTTC
j_call: TRBJ1-3; v_call: TRBV5-8; d_call: TRBD1; clone_size: few; cdr3_length: 15; cdr3_aa: CASSWDRVAGNTIYF; cdr3_nt: TGTGCCAGCAGCTGGGACAGGGTGGCCGGAAACACCATATATTTT
j_call: TRBJ2-5; v_call: TRBV7-3; d_call: TRBD2; clone_size: -; cdr3_length: 16; cdr3_aa: CASSLSPAGGPETQYF; cdr3_nt: TGTGCCAGCAGCTTATCACCAGCGGGGGGGCCGGAGACCCAGTACTTC
j_call: TRBJ2-3; v_call: TRBV19; d_call: -; clone_size: -; cdr3_length: 15; cdr3_aa: CASSMEAVSTDTQYF; cdr3_nt: TGTGCCAGTAGTATGGAAGCGGTGAGCACAGATACGCAGTATTTT
j_call: TRBJ1-1; v_call: TRBV7-3; d_call: -; clone_size: many; cdr3_length: 14; cdr3_aa: CASSARGGNTEAFF; cdr3_nt: TGTGCCAGCAGCGCCCGAGGGGGGAACACTGAAGCTTTCTTT
j_call: TRBJ2-3; v_call: TRBV6-5; d_call: -; clone_size: -; cdr3_length: 15; cdr3_aa: CASSYGKSSTDTQYF; cdr3_nt: TGTGCCAGCAGTTACGGTAAATCTAGCACAGATACGCAGTATTTT
j_call: TRBJ2-1; v_call: TRBV5-4; d_call: TRBD1; clone_size: few; cdr3_length: 13; cdr3_aa: CASSRGTDNEQFF; cdr3_nt: TGTGCCAGCAGCCGTGGGACAGACAATGAGCAGTTCTTC
j_call: TRBJ2-3; v_call: TRBV7-9; d_call: TRBD1; clone_size: -; cdr3_length: 15; cdr3_aa: CASSPGTGSLDTQYF; cdr3_nt: TGTGCCAGCAGCCCAGGGACAGGGTCTCTTGATACGCAGTATTTT
j_call: TRBJ1-2; v_call: TRBV7-9; d_call: -; clone_size: -; cdr3_length: 14; cdr3_aa: CASSLKEFNYGYTF; cdr3_nt: TGTGCCAGCAGCTTAAAGGAGTTCAACTATGGCTACACCTTC
j_call: TRBJ2-7; v_call: TRBV2; d_call: -; clone_size: few; cdr3_length: 17; cdr3_aa: CASSWDTTLTSSYEQYF; cdr3_nt: TGTGCCAGCAGTTGGGACACCACCCTAACGAGCTCCTACGAGCAGTACTTC
j_call: TRBJ2-2; v_call: TRBV12-3/TRBV12-4; d_call: -; clone_size: many; cdr3_length: 14; cdr3_aa: CASSFTLVAGELFF; cdr3_nt: TGTGCCAGCAGTTTTACACTAGTGGCCGGGGAGCTGTTTTTT